This TCR beta chain was profiled in a study of cytomegalovirus exposure and HLA in healthy donors. Both 60 Vbeta primers and 13 Jbeta primers went into the PCR. TCRdb's copy holds only in-frame clones and misses some; the assay was immunoSEQ multiplex PCR. The sample has about 160,000 clones; 80% to 85% are singletons. Study-wide results and limits: In a later analysis, V- and J-gene trimming of beta chains associated with a DCLRE1C missense variant, replicated independently. TCR sequences were mostly rare, though some public TCRs occurred in many donors. Earlier findings revealed that most TCR beta V segments proved productive either about 87% or about 30% of the time. Some TCR beta chains (about 170 of them) were listed as cytomegalovirus-associated.

The J segment lost 7 bases and the V segment lost 7 bases, leaving 3 bases of the junction unmatched. This CDR3 is built from 13 residues. Germline CDR1 MNHEY, CDR2 SVGAGI. Note on this clone: Its antigen is unidentified.

Input material: PBMCs. The origin of this receptor is a man aged 18 to 30 in good health and CMV-seronegative. The V call is TRBV6-5, the J call TRBJ2-4; 11 nucleotides match TRBD1. The CDR3: CASKRDRGNIQYF. As DNA, the CDR3 is TGTGCCAGCAAAAGGGACAGGGGGAACATTCAGTACTTC.